The next 29 T cell receptor beta chains were all read from a single sample in a study of tumor-infiltrating lymphocytes in primary liver carcinoma. TCR beta cDNA was reverse-transcribed from about 550 ng of total RNA. The reaction used a constant-region primer and ProtoScript II reverse transcriptase. Libraries of TCR beta came from three nested multiplex PCR rounds with slightly modified ARM-PCR. The first two PCR rounds used TRBV1-TRBV30 forward primers with a C-beta reverse primer, about 10 cycles each. TCRdb processed the multiplex PCR reads anew with MiXCR; each CDR3 protein has one entry. Among around 210,000 distinct CDR3 sequences, 65% were seen once, and the ten largest hold roughly 7%. Germline DNA was also extracted, and blood RNA derived from unsorted whole blood. The sample taken for sequencing was peripheral blood. The origin of the receptors is a woman in her fifties or sixties with primary liver carcinoma and hepatitis B virus infection.

About this clonotype: A much larger clone lies a single base off, so this may be a read error. The CDR3 ends on some other residue instead of the conserved phenylalanine or tryptophan, so this is likely a read error. J is TRBJ1-6 and V is TRBV4-2; the D gene is possibly TRBD1 (6 bases). This CDR3 comprises 15 residues. V shed 0 bases and J shed 10 bases, with 13 bases lying between them. Looked up from germline, CDR1 is LGHNA and CDR2 is YNFKEQ. The CDR3 DNA follows: TGTGCCAGCAGCCAAGAAAGGGGGAGTTTGTCACCCCTCCACCTT. As protein: CASSQERGSLSPLHL.

This clonotype has a handful of counts. An end of the junction differs from the germline gene, which may be a read error. The chain has TRBV4-2 and TRBJ2-5; 8 bases fit TRBD1. The germline V gene encodes CDR1 LGHNA and CDR2 YNFKEQ. The CDR3 extends over 15 amino acids. CDR3: CASSQDPDREDTQYF. For the CDR3, the DNA is TGTGCCAGCAGCCAAGACCCGGACAGGGAAGATACCCAGTACTTC.

The table lists this clonotype with a few counts. At one end the junction does not follow the germline gene, possibly because of a read error. The chain recombines TRBV6-6 with TRBJ1-6, with D maybe TRBD1 (5 bases). This CDR3 is built from 11 residues. The V gene's germline CDR1 is MNHNY and CDR2 SVGAGI (reference sequence). The CDR3, as DNA: TGTGCCAGCAGGGGGGGGTTCACCCTCCTCTTT. Encoded protein: CASRGGFTLLF.

As regards this clonotype: A junction end diverges from the germline sequence, so it may reflect a read error. The genes are TRBV11-1 and TRBJ2-1, with D possibly TRBD2 on 6 matching bases. Germline V gene sequence: CDR1 SGHAT, CDR2 FQDESV (reference sequence). This CDR3 is built from 14 residues. The CDR3 loop reads CVSSVAGLSGDQFF. The CDR3 DNA is TGTGTCAGCAGCGTTGCGGGACTGTCTGGTGATCAGTTCTTC.

A remark on this clonotype: One end of the junction fails to match germline, which may point to a read error. The rearrangement links TRBV11-2 to TRBJ2-3; perhaps TRBD2 as D (5 bases). This CDR3 has 16 amino acids. Germline assignment: CDR1 SGHAT and CDR2 FQNNGV. Written as DNA, the CDR3 is TGTGCTAGCAGCTTTACTCTGGGCGGGCTCACAGATACGCGGTATTTT. Its protein product is CASSFTLGGLTDTRYF.

Comment on this clonotype: A read error may be the cause here, since a much bigger clone is one base away. The chain has TRBV6-2 or TRBV6-3 and TRBJ1-1; TRBD1 aligns across 7 bases. Trimming cost V 4 bases and J 6 bases; bases outside gene matches: 11. The germline V gene has CDR1 MNHEY and CDR2 SVGEGT. The CDR3 extends over 15 amino acids. As DNA, the CDR3 is TGTGCCAGCAGTTCGTTAAGACAGGGTTCTCCTGAAGCTTTCTTT. It specifies CASSSLRQGSPEAFF.

This clonotype was seen a handful of times. The genes are TRBV7-3 and TRBJ2-3, with TRBD2 matching 12 bases. This CDR3 is built from 16 residues. Germline CDR1 SGHTA, CDR2 FQGTGA. The ends lost 4 bases at V and 3 bases at J; junction bases unmatched: 5. CDR3 sequence: CASSSGLAGLTDTQYF. The CDR3 DNA follows: TGTGCCAGCAGCTCTGGACTAGCGGGATTGACAGATACGCAGTATTTT.

About this clonotype: Given a much more abundant clone one base away, this may be a read error. The chain combines TRBV12-5 with TRBJ2-3; 7 bases are a match to TRBD2. V shed 5 bases and J 4 bases; nucleotides not matched to a gene: 6. The germline CDR1 and CDR2 sequences are LGHNT and FRNRAP. This CDR3 comprises 14 residues. CDR3 coding DNA: TGTGCTAGTGGTGTCGGGACTAACGCAGATACGCAGTATTTT. Translated: CASGVGTNADTQYF.

This clonotype was seen more than once but under ten times. At one end, the junction sequence differs from germline, possibly due to a read error. This chain uses TRBV29-1 with TRBJ2-2; TRBD1 agrees at 7 bases. The germline CDR1 and CDR2 sequences are SQVTM and ANQGSEA. The CDR3 sequence is 15 residues long. The CDR3 DNA sequence: TGCAGCGTTATTCCGGGACAGCCGGACACCGGGGAGCTATTTTTT. Its protein is CSVIPGQPDTGELFF.

This clonotype has a count of ten or more. This chain links TRBV7-8 with TRBJ2-1, with D unclear. Per germline, CDR1 SGHVS and CDR2 FQNEAQ. The CDR3 has 13 residues. Trimming cost V 1 base and J 7 bases, with 8 bases left between them. Here the CDR3 reads CASSLDRNNEQFF. The CDR3, as DNA: TGTGCCAGCAGCTTAGATCGCAATAATGAGCAGTTCTTC.

Remarks on this clonotype: Possible read error: a much larger clone is one base away. The chain combines TRBV12-3 or TRBV12-4 with TRBJ2-1; the D gene is possibly TRBD1 (8 bases). Trimming shortened V by 3 bases and J by 9 bases, and 24 bases separated the two germline ends. The CDR3 is 17 residues long. The DNA of the CDR3 is TGTGCCAGCAGTTTGGGACAGGAATCGGGGGGAAGGAGTGAGCAGTTCTTC. Its translation: CASSLGQESGGRSEQFF.

The genes are TRBV10-3 and TRBJ2-5, with a weak D call TRBD1 (5 bases). The length of the CDR3 is 13 residues. Germline CDR1 is ENHRY and CDR2 is SYGVKD. Trimming took 2 bases from V and 4 from J, leaving 8 bases between them. This chain's CDR3 is CAISEERGETQYF. Written as DNA, the CDR3 is TGTGCCATCAGTGAGGAAAGGGGAGAGACCCAGTACTTC.

A word on this clonotype: A much larger clone lies one base from this, so it may be a read error. The rearrangement joins TRBV6-5 to TRBJ1-1; D may be TRBD1 (5 bases). The germline V gene has CDR1 MNHEY and CDR2 SVGAGI. The CDR3 consists of 15 residues. The CDR3 spells CASTETGTLNTETFF. The CDR3 region has the DNA TGTGCCAGCACCGAGACGGGGACGTTGAACACTGAAACTTTCTTT.

As to this clonotype: The junction differs from germline at one of its ends, possibly a read error. V is TRBV4-2 and J is TRBJ2-1, with a weak D call TRBD1 (6 bases). CDR1 and CDR2 from the germline V gene are LGHNA and YNFKEQ. CDR3 length: 15 residues. CDR3 sequence reads: CASSPDRGEPGEQLF. The CDR3 DNA follows: TGTGCCAGCAGCCCGGACCGAGGGGAGCCAGGGGAGCAGCTCTTC.

Comments on this clonotype: A much larger clone differs by one base, so this may be a read error. The chain combines TRBV12-3 or TRBV12-4 with TRBJ2-3; D is possibly TRBD1 (5 bases). This CDR3 spans 12 amino acids. For the CDR3, the DNA is TGTGTCACCGGTAGGGGTACAGATACGCAGTATTTT. It translates to CVTGRGTDTQYF.

This clonotype was counted only a few times. The chain carries TRBV7-8 and TRBJ2-3; TRBD2 agrees at 7 bases. V lost 3 bases and J lost 2; bases outside the gene matches: 5. The CDR3 has 15 amino acids. Germline-derived CDR1 and CDR2 are SGHVS and FQNEAQ. In DNA, the CDR3 is TGTGCCAGCAGCTTCGGGACTACCCTCACAGATACGCAGTATTTT. It translates to CASSFGTTLTDTQYF.

This clonotype was recorded at least ten times. The CDR3 loop reads CSYYSPEDRAYEQYF. The CDR3 nucleotides are TGCAGCTACTATAGCCCCGAGGACAGGGCCTACGAGCAGTACTTC. The rearrangement joins TRBV29-1 to TRBJ2-7; 8 bases match TRBD1. Germline V gives CDR1 SQVTM, CDR2 ANQGSEA. Trimming at V came to 8 bases and at J to 2 bases, leaving 14 bases not matched to a gene. This CDR3 is 15 amino acids long.

The rearrangement links TRBV7-9 to TRBJ2-1; TRBD2 agrees at 8 bases. Trimming removed 3 bases from V and 7 bases from J; junction bases left unmatched: 5. The CDR3 extends over 14 amino acids. Germline V gene data show CDR1 as SEHNR and CDR2 as FQNEAQ (reference sequence). The CDR3 here is CASSFGTRGNEQFF. For the CDR3, the DNA is TGTGCCAGCAGCTTCGGGACTAGAGGAAATGAGCAGTTCTTC. Looking up the rest from reference TRBV7-9 and TRBJ2-1 gives the full variable domain: DTGVSQNPRHKITKRGQNVTFRCDPISEHNRLYWYRQTLGQGPEFLTYFQNEAQLEKSRLLSDRFSAERPKGSFSTLEIQRTEQGDSAMYLCASSFGTRGNEQFFGPGTRLTVL.

This clonotype was picked up a small number of times. The chain couples TRBV28 to TRBJ2-7, with 8 nucleotides matching TRBD2. J was trimmed by 3 bases and V by 4 bases; bases with no gene match: 11. Germline CDR1 MDHEN, CDR2 SYDVKM. There are 16 residues in the CDR3. The CDR3 region is CASSSAWTSRNYEQYF. CDR3 sequence (DNA): TGTGCCAGCAGTTCCGCCTGGACTAGCCGAAACTACGAGCAGTACTTC.

This clonotype was seen at least ten times. The CDR3 bases are TGTGCCAGCAATCAAGGAGTAAGGGGCACTGAAGCTTTCTTT. This sequence encodes CASNQGVRGTEAFF. This chain connects TRBV14 to TRBJ1-1; possibly TRBD1 for D (5 bases). The CDR3 is 14 residues long. Trimming pared 7 bases from V and 4 bases from J, leaving 16 bases between. Germline loops: CDR1 SGHDN, CDR2 FVKESK. Full variable domain (remainder filled in from reference TRBV14 and TRBJ1-1): EAGVTQFPSHSVIEKGQTVTLRCDPISGHDNLYWYRRVMGKEIKFLLHFVKESKQDESGMPNNRFLAERTGGTYSTLKVQPAELEDSGVYFCASNQGVRGTEAFFGQGTRLTVV.

The chain is built from TRBV11-2 and TRBJ1-2, with D perhaps TRBD1 (5 bases). There are 15 residues in the CDR3. Trimming pared 3 bases from V and 8 bases from J, leaving 19 bases between. Germline-derived CDR1 and CDR2 are SGHAT and FQNNGV. The CDR3 sequence: CASSLVHGQGIGYTF. As DNA, the CDR3 is TGTGCCAGCAGCTTGGTTCATGGGCAGGGAATCGGCTACACCTTC.

In its sample, this clonotype was seen many times. V usage is TRBV29-1 and J usage is TRBJ1-2, with a weak D call TRBD1 (5 bases). Per germline, CDR1 SQVTM and CDR2 ANQGSEA. The ends were cut back, 3 bases at V and 6 bases at J, with 17 bases in the middle. The CDR3 has 14 amino acids. CDR3 amino acids: CSVDSGTVGHGYTF. The CDR3 DNA reads as TGCAGCGTTGATTCGGGAACGGTGGGACATGGCTACACCTTC.

The gene calls are TRBV6-5 and TRBJ2-7, with D possibly matching TRBD1 (5 bases). From germline, CDR1 is MNHEY and CDR2 SVGAGI. CDR3 length: 15 residues. V was shortened by 6 bases and J by 4 bases, with 19 bases between the two germline ends. The CDR3 is CASSFTGEQAYEQYF. DNA of the CDR3: TGTGCCAGCAGCTTCACAGGAGAACAGGCATACGAGCAGTACTTC.

As regards this clonotype: One junction end disagrees with the germline gene, perhaps due to a read error. The chain combines TRBV11-3 with TRBJ2-7, with a weak D call TRBD2 (6 bases). The CDR3 is 14 residues long. From germline, CDR1 is SGHNT and CDR2 YENEEA. In DNA, the CDR3 is TGTGCCAGCAGTTTCGGACGGGGGACCTACAAGCAGTACTTC. This gives the protein CASSFGRGTYKQYF.

This clonotype appeared a single time. One junction end disagrees with the germline gene, perhaps due to a read error. This chain links TRBV12-3 or TRBV12-4 with TRBJ2-7; D is ambiguous. The CDR3 runs to 14 residues. The CDR3 nucleotides are TGTGCCAGCATGGGGTGGCGGTCCTCCTACGAGGAGTACTTC. It codes for CASMGWRSSYEEYF.

This chain connects TRBV5-5 to TRBJ2-7, with D possibly being TRBD1 or TRBD2 (6 bases each). The CDR3 loop spans 15 amino acids. The ends were cut back, 4 bases at V and 2 bases at J, with 16 bases in the middle. Germline V gene sequence: CDR1 SGHKS, CDR2 YYEKEE (reference sequence). The CDR3 sequence is CASSPRGSGTYEQYF. CDR3 coding DNA: TGTGCCAGCAGCCCCAGGGGTAGCGGAACCTACGAGCAGTACTTC.

A word on this clonotype: Since the CDR3 does not end with the conserved phenylalanine or tryptophan, this likely comes from a read error. The chain has TRBV11-2 and TRBJ2-5, with D possibly matching TRBD1 (6 bases). This CDR3 contains 12 residues. From germline, CDR1 is SGHAT and CDR2 FQNNGV. The CDR3 DNA sequence: TGTGCCAGCAACTTAGGGGGTGAGACCCAGTACCTC. It encodes CASNLGGETQYL.

This clonotype was counted at least ten times. The chain couples TRBV29-1 to TRBJ1-1; 8 bases are a match to TRBD1. The CDR3 spans 13 residues. The J segment lost 8 bases and the V segment lost 3 bases, leaving 8 bases of the junction unmatched. CDR1 is SQVTM, CDR2 ANQGSEA, per germline. The CDR3 protein is CSVDLGQGREAFF. The CDR3 region has the DNA TGCAGCGTTGACCTAGGACAGGGTCGGGAAGCTTTCTTT.

Concerning this clonotype: Compared with germline, one end of the junction differs, possibly owing to a read error. CDR3 residues: CASGSSRGPYGYAF. In nucleotides, the CDR3 is TGTGCCAGCGGTTCTTCTAGGGGACCCTATGGCTACGCCTTC. The chain has TRBV7-9 and TRBJ1-2; possibly TRBD1 for D (5 bases). Germline V gene lookup returns CDR1 SEHNR and CDR2 FQNEAQ (reference sequence). CDR3 length equals 14 residues.